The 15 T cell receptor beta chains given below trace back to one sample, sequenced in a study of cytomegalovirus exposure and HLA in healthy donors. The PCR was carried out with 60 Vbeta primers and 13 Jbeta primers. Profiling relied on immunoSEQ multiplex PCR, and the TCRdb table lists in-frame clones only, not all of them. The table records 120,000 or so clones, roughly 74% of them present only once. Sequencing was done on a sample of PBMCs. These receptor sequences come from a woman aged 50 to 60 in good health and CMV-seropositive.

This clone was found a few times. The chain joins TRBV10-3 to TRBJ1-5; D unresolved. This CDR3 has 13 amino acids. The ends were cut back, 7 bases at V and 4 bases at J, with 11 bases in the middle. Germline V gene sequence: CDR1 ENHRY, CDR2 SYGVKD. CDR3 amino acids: CAITQVKNQPQHF. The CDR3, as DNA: TGTGCCATCACCCAGGTTAAAAATCAGCCCCAGCATTTT.

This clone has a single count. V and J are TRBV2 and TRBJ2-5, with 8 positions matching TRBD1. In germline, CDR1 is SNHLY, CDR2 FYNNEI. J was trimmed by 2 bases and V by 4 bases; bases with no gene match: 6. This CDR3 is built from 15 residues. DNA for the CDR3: TGTGCCAGCAGTGGACAGGGGAGACTTCAAGAGACCCAGTACTTC. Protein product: CASSGQGRLQETQYF.

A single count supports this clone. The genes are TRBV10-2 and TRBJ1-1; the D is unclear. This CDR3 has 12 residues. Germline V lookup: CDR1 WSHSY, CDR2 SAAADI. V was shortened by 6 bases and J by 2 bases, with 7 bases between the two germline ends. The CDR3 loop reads CASRDTNTEAFF. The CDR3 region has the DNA TGCGCCAGCAGAGACACCAACACTGAAGCTTTCTTT.

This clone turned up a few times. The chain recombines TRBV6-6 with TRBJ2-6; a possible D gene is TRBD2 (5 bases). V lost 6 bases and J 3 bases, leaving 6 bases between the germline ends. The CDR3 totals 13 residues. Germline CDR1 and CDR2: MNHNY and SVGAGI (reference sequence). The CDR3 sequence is CASRAGGANVLTF. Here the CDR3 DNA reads TGTGCCAGCAGGGCGGGTGGGGCCAACGTCCTGACTTTC.

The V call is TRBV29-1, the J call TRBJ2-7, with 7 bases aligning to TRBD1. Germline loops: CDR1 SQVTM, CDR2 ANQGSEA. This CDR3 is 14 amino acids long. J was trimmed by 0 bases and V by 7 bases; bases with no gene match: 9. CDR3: CSALGQTASYEQYF. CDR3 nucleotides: TGCAGCGCTCTGGGACAGACCGCCTCCTACGAGCAGTACTTC.

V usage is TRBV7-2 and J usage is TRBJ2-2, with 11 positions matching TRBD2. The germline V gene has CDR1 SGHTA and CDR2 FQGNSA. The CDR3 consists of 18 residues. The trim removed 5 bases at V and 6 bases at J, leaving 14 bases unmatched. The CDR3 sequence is CASSPTTSGGYRSGELFF. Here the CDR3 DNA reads TGTGCCAGCAGCCCCACTACTAGCGGGGGATACCGATCCGGGGAGCTGTTTTTT.

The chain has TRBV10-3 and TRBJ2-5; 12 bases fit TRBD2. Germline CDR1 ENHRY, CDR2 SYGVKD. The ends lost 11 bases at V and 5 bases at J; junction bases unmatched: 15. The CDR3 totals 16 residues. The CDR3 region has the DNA TGTGCCGCCCGGGGAGCTAGCGGGGGGGCCCAGGAGACCCAGTACTTC. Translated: CAARGASGGAQETQYF.

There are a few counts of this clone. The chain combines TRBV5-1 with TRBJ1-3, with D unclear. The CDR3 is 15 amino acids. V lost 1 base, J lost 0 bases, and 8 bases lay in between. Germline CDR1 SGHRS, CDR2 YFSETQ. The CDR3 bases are TGCGCCAGCAGCTTGAACGCGAACTCTGGAAACACCATATATTTT. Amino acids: CASSLNANSGNTIYF.

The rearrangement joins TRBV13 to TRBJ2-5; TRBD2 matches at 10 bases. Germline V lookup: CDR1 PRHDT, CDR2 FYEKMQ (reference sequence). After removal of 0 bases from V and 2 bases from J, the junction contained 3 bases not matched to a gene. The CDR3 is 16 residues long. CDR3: CASSLGGLAEQETQYF. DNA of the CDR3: TGTGCCAGCAGCTTAGGCGGACTAGCGGAACAAGAGACCCAGTACTTC. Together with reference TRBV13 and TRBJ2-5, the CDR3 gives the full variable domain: AAGVIQSPRHLIKEKRETATLKCYPIPRHDTVYWYQQGPGQDPQFLISFYEKMQSDKGSIPDRFSAQQFSDYHSELNMSSLELGDSALYFCASSLGGLAEQETQYFGPGTRLLVL.

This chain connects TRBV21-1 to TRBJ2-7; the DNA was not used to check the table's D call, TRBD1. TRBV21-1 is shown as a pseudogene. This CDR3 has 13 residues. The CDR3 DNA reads TGTGCCAGCAGCAGGACAGGGAGGTACGAGCAGTACTTC. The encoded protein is CASSRTGRYEQYF.

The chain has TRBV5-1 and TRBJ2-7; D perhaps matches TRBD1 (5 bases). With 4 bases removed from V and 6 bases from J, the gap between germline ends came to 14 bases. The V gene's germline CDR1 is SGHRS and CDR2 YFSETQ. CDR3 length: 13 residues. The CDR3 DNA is TGCGCCAGCAGCCAACGAACAGGTCGCGAGCAGTACTTC. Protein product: CASSQRTGREQYF.

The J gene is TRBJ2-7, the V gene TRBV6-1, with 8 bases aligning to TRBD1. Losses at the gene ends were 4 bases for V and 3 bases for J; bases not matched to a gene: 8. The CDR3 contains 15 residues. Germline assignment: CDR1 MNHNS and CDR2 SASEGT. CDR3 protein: CASSARPGQDYEQYF. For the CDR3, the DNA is TGTGCCAGCAGTGCGCGCCCGGGACAGGACTACGAGCAGTACTTC.

CDR3 nucleotide sequence: TGTGCCTGGAGCGGCAGGGGTTATGGCTACACCTTC. Its protein is CAWSGRGYGYTF. The gene calls are TRBV30 and TRBJ1-2, with D tentatively TRBD1 (6 bases). This CDR3 spans 12 amino acids. In germline, CDR1 is GTSNPN, CDR2 SVGIG (reference sequence). Trimming left V 3 bases short and J 5 bases short, with 10 bases between.

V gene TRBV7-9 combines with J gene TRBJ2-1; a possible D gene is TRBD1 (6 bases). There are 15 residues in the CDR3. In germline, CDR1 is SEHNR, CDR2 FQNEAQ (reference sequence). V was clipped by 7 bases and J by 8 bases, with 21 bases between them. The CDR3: CASTLTGRGEDEQFF. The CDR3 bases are TGTGCCAGCACCTTGACAGGCAGAGGAGAGGATGAGCAGTTCTTC.

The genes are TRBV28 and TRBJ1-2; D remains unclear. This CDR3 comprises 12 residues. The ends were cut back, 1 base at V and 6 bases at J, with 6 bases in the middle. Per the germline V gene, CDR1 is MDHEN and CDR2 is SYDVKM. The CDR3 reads CASSLSRDGYTF. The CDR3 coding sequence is TGTGCCAGCAGTTTATCGAGGGATGGCTACACCTTC.